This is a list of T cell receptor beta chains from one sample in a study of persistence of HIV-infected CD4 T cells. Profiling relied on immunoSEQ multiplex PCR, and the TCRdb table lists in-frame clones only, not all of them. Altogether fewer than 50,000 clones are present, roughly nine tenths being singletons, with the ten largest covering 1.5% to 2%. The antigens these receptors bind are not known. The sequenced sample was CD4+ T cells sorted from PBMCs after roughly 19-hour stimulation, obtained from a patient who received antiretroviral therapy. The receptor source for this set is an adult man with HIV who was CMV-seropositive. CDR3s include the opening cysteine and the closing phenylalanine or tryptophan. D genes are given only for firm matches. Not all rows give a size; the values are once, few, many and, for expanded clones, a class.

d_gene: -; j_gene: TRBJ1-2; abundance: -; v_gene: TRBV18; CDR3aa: CASSPAAGDYGYTF; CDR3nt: TGTGCCAGCTCACCCGCAGCAGGGGACTATGGCTACACCTTC
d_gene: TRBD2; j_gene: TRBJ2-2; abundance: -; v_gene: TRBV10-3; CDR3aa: CAISGTSGANTGELFF; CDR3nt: TGTGCCATCAGTGGCACTAGCGGGGCGAACACCGGGGAGCTGTTTTTT
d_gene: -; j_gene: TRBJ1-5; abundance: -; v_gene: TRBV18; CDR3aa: CASSPISNQPQHF; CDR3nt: TGTGCCAGCTCACCTATAAGCAATCAGCCCCAGCATTTT
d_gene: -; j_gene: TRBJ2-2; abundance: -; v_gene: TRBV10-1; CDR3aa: CASSQSRGGELFF; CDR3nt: TGCGCCAGCAGCCAAAGTCGTGGCGGGGAGCTGTTTTTT
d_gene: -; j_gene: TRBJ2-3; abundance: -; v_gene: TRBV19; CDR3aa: CASRTGGPTDTQYF; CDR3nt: TGTGCCAGTAGGACAGGTGGTCCCACAGATACGCAGTATTTT
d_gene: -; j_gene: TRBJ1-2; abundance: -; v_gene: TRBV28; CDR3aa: CATSGAGGYTF; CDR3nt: TGTGCCACGTCAGGAGCTGGTGGCTACACCTTC
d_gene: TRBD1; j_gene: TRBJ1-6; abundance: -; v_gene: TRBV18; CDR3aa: CASSRPGAGGRDSPLHF; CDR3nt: TGTGCCAGCTCACGCCCCGGGGCAGGGGGCAGAGATTCACCCCTCCACTTT
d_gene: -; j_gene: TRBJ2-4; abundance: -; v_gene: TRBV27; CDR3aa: CASSLTDGKNIQYF; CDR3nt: TGTGCCAGCAGTTTAACCGACGGGAAAAACATTCAGTACTTC
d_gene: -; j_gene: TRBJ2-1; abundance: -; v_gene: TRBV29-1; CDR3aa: CSGTSNTRGQFF; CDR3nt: TGCAGCGGGACATCTAATACCCGTGGGCAGTTCTTC
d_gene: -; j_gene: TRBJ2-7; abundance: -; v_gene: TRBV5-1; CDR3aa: CASSSGQFNEQYF; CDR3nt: TGCGCCAGCAGCTCCGGACAGTTTAACGAGCAGTACTTC
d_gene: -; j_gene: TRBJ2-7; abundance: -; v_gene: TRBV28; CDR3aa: CASLRVPHEQYF; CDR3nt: TGTGCCAGCCTAAGAGTACCCCACGAGCAGTACTTC
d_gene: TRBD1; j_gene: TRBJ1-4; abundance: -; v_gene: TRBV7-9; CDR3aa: CASSFGDRTNEKLFF; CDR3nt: TGTGCCAGCAGCTTCGGGGACAGGACCAATGAAAAACTGTTTTTT
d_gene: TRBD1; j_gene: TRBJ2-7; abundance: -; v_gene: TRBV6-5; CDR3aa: CASSRTRDSTYEQYF; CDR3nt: TGTGCCAGCAGCCGAACCCGGGACAGCACCTACGAGCAGTACTTC
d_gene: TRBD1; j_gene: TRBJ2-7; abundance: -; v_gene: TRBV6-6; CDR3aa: CASGVTGLYEQYF; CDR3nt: TGTGCCAGCGGGGTGACAGGGCTGTACGAGCAGTACTTC
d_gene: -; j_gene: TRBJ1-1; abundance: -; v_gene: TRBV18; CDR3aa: CASSPTENTEAFF; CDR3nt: TGTGCCAGCTCACCGACAGAGAACACTGAAGCTTTCTTT
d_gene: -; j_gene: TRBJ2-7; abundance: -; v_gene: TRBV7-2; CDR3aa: CASSFEGGNYEQYF; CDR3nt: TGTGCCAGCAGTTTCGAGGGGGGGAATTACGAGCAGTACTTC
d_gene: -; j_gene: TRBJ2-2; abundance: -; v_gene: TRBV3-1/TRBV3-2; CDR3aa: CASSQDFTSPQNTGELFF; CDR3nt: TGTGCCAGCAGCCAAGATTTTACCTCTCCTCAGAACACCGGGGAGCTGTTTTTT
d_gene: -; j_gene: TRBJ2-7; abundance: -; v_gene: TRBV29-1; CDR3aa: CSVAFSYEQYF; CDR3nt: TGCAGCGTTGCGTTTTCCTACGAGCAGTACTTC
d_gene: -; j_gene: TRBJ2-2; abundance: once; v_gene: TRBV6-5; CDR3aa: CASHQGNTGELFF; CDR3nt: TGTGCCAGCCACCAGGGGAACACCGGGGAGCTGTTTTTT
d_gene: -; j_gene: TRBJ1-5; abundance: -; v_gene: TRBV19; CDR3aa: CASSPTVSNQPQHF; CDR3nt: TGTGCCAGTAGTCCGACGGTGAGCAATCAGCCCCAGCATTTT
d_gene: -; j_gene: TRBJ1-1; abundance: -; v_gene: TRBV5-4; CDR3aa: CASSLGGTLNTEAFF; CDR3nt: TGTGCCAGCAGCTTGGGGGGGACGTTGAACACTGAAGCTTTCTTT
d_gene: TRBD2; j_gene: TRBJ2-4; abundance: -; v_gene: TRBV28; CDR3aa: CATLTGGGLIQYF; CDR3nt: TGTGCCACCCTGACTGGCGGGGGACTAATTCAGTACTTC